Here is one T cell receptor beta chain with its context. Its cognate antigen has yet to be identified. Qualities for individual bases were not recorded, and no much larger clone is one base off. The data were taken from a study of OX40 agonist ivuxolimab in advanced cancers. Notes on the research overall: Ivuxolimab, which targeted the costimulatory receptor OX40 (CD134), was an agonistic, fully human IgG2 monoclonal antibody. Intravenous ivuxolimab was administered to patients every 2 weeks at six dose levels: 0.01, 0.1, 0.3, 1.5, 3 and 10 mg/kg. Of the 50 to 55 dose-escalation patients, hepatocellular carcinoma was present in around 20, melanoma in some 15, renal cell carcinoma in 9 and head and neck cancer in 9. A male proportion of 70% to 90% and a mean age of approximately 55 years, ranging from about 20 to 85, were recorded for the dose-escalation cohort. Patients were allowed to have had prior anti-PD-1, anti-PD-L1 or anti-CTLA-4 therapy, and more than 35% of the dose-escalation patients had been treated with checkpoint inhibitors. Partial responses occurred in three dose-escalation patients: two with cutaneous melanoma and one with hepatocellular carcinoma. The purpose of peripheral TCRbeta sequencing was to test whether ivuxolimab changed TCR sequence diversity and led to clonal T-cell expansion. The paper describes the monotherapy dose-escalation part (N of about 57 patients) of the phase I trial of ivuxolimab. Findings and caveats that apply to the study as a whole: Low levels of normalized T-cell clonal expansion were also seen in some patients who did not respond. After ivuxolimab, CD8+ T cells had more expanded clones than CD4+ T cells on average. In partial responders in the 0.1-3.0 mg/kg groups, normalized peripheral clonal expansion was found to be among the lowest, especially among CD8+ T cells. Antigen specificity was not determined for the clonally expanded peripheral T cells. At doses of 0.1 to 3.0 mg/kg, clonal expansion of both CD4+ and CD8+ T cells in blood was seen between baseline and week 6.

Genomic DNA was extracted from sorted cells for sequencing of the TCRbeta CDR3 region. The immunoSEQ Assay was used for sequencing of TCRbeta CDR3 regions. The table comes from immuneACCESS by way of TCRdb, which keeps in-frame sequences with V and J called. Part of the clones is missing from these tables; in studies checked, under half for an unresolved V gene and the rest for unknown reasons. This sample lists 50,000 or so clones; roughly 86% were detected once. The ten largest clones take up under 3% of the sample. Patients with autoimmune disease history or receiving systemic immunosuppression were excluded from the trial. Peripheral blood for TCR sequencing was collected from all dose cohorts at baseline, on cycle 4 day 1, and on cycle 7 day 1. Samples came from an open-label, multicenter, first-in-human phase I dose-escalation trial of ivuxolimab. The trial enrolled adults with locally advanced or metastatic head and neck squamous cell, hepatocellular, melanoma or renal cell carcinoma. Before TCR sequencing, CD4+ and CD8+ T cells were separately sorted from peripheral blood.

This TCR derives from an adult with an advanced solid tumor such as melanoma, head and neck, liver or kidney cancer. This material consisted of CD4+ or CD8+ T cells sorted from blood, taken in a trial of the OX40 agonist ivuxolimab.

The CDR3 loop reads CASSYGTLLYEQYF. The nucleotides are TGCGCCAGCAGCTACGGGACCCTCCTTTACGAGCAGTACTTC. Recombination joined TRBV10-1 with TRBJ2-7; the D element might be TRBD1 or TRBD2, as each aligns at 5 bases. The CDR3 sequence holds 14 residues, the cysteine and phenylalanine included. Of the read, only the CDR3 DNA is kept; its 42 bases are in frame from base 1. V is clipped by 6 bases and J by 4 bases, and the sequence between their germline boundaries is 16 bases long. Sequences WNHNN (CDR1) and SYGVQD (CDR2) are obtained from the germline V gene (reference sequence).